A single sample is the source of the 14 T cell receptor beta chains below, sequenced in a study of CD8+ T cells in alopecia areata. Extraction and reverse transcription of RNA yielded cDNA as the sequencing template. Clones were read by immunoSEQ multiplex PCR, and TCRdb kept only the in-frame ones, dropping some. The table includes some 200,000 clones, approximately 56% detected once. Treatment reported: oral pan-JAK inhibitor, 5-10 mg twice daily. Sequencing used CD4+ T cells sorted from blood, obtained at week 4, from a patient treated with tofacitinib. These receptors were collected from a human donor with alopecia areata.

A word on this clone: The conserved closing phenylalanine or tryptophan is absent in this CDR3, likely reflecting a read error. The DNA is left out, because the CDR3 cannot be placed on it with certainty; the CDR3 is given as TCRdb lists it. The chain combines TRBV5-1 with TRBJ1-2; TRBD1, as called in the table, went unchecked against the DNA. Germline V gene data show CDR1 as SGHRS and CDR2 as YFSETQ. The CDR3 spans 13 residues, counting both ends. The CDR3 reads CASSPTGQGGMII.

The chain carries TRBV7-2 and TRBJ1-6; D unclear. Germline V gene data show CDR1 as SGHTA and CDR2 as FQGNSA. V shed 5 bases and J shed 9 bases, with 11 bases lying between them. The CDR3 totals 13 residues. DNA of the CDR3: TGTGCCAGCAGCCCACAGCGGGGTTCACCCCTCCACTTT. Translating it yields CASSPQRGSPLHF. Supplemented by reference TRBV7-2 and TRBJ1-6, the full variable domain reads GAGVSQSPSNKVTEKGKDVELRCDPISGHTALYWYRQSLGQGLEFLIYFQGNSAPDKSGLPSDRFSAERTGGSVSTLTIQRTQQEDSAVYLCASSPQRGSPLHFGNGTRLTVT.

The V gene is TRBV29-1, the J gene TRBJ2-5; either TRBD1 or TRBD2 may supply D (5 bases each). CDR3 length: 14 residues. V lost 2 bases and J 4 bases, leaving 14 bases between the germline ends. Germline V gene sequence: CDR1 SQVTM, CDR2 ANQGSEA. CDR3 DNA: TGCAGCGTTGAACCGGCAGGGCGGGCAGAGACCCAGTACTTC. Its protein product is CSVEPAGRAETQYF.

The V gene is TRBV11-2, the J gene TRBJ1-5; no clear D gene. The CDR3 spans 13 residues. Germline V gives CDR1 SGHAT, CDR2 FQNNGV. V shed 3 bases and J shed 7 bases, with 10 bases lying between them. CDR3 loop: CASSLGNLQPQHF. The CDR3 bases are TGTGCCAGCAGCTTGGGGAACCTACAGCCCCAGCATTTT.

J is TRBJ2-3 and V is TRBV6-6, with 7 bases aligning to TRBD2. V was pared by 6 bases and J by 2 bases, with 5 bases of the junction left unmatched. This CDR3 is built from 14 residues. Looked up from germline, CDR1 is MNHNY and CDR2 is SVGAGI (reference sequence). In DNA, the CDR3 is TGTGCCAGCAGGGGAGCGGGGTTCACAGATACGCAGTATTTT. It is translated as CASRGAGFTDTQYF.

There are a few counts of this clone. This chain joins TRBV2 and TRBJ2-1; possibly TRBD1 for D (5 bases). Germline loops: CDR1 SNHLY, CDR2 FYNNEI. This CDR3 is 14 amino acids long. The V gene lost 1 base and the J gene lost 7 bases, with 11 bases spanning the gap. CDR3 loop: CASSEEWQGNEQFF. CDR3 DNA sequence: TGTGCCAGCAGTGAAGAATGGCAGGGAAATGAGCAGTTCTTC.

This clone was picked up a small number of times. This chain connects TRBV7-9 to TRBJ1-1; 8 bases align to TRBD1. CDR3 length equals 16 residues. Germline loops: CDR1 SEHNR, CDR2 FQNEAQ (reference sequence). With 6 bases clipped from V and 5 bases from J, the junction kept 14 bases outside the gene matches. In DNA form, the CDR3 reads TGTGCCAGCAGGCGGACAGGGATCACTAAAAGGACTGAAGCTTTCTTT. It yields the protein CASRRTGITKRTEAFF.

The chain joins TRBV10-3 to TRBJ2-6, with TRBD1 matching 9 bases. CDR3 length: 18 amino acids. V shed 6 bases and J 0 bases; nucleotides not matched to a gene: 9. In germline, CDR1 is ENHRY, CDR2 SYGVKD. CDR3 loop: CAIRNDRGAISGANVLTF. The CDR3 DNA reads TGTGCCATCAGGAACGACAGGGGGGCAATCTCTGGGGCCAACGTCCTGACTTTC.

The chain employs TRBV12-5 and TRBJ2-5; D gene ambiguous. This CDR3 is 14 amino acids long. Germline V CDR1 and CDR2: LGHNT, FRNRAP. V lost 3 bases, J lost 0 bases, and 8 bases lay in between. The CDR3 loop is CASGFGFDQETQYF. CDR3 sequence (DNA): TGTGCTAGTGGTTTTGGGTTCGACCAAGAGACCCAGTACTTC.

This rearrangement joins TRBV14 to TRBJ2-5; a weak D match, TRBD2 (5 bases). CDR3 length equals 13 residues. The germline V gene has CDR1 SGHDN and CDR2 FVKESK. Deletions cut 1 base from V and 9 bases from J, with 12 bases between. CDR3 DNA sequence: TGTGCCAGCAGCCAAGTCGTTGACGGGGCCCAGTACTTC. Its protein is CASSQVVDGAQYF. Full variable domain (remainder filled in from reference TRBV14 and TRBJ2-5): EAGVTQFPSHSVIEKGQTVTLRCDPISGHDNLYWYRRVMGKEIKFLLHFVKESKQDESGMPNNRFLAERTGGTYSTLKVQPAELEDSGVYFCASSQVVDGAQYFGPGTRLLVL.

The chain recombines TRBV30 with TRBJ2-7, with D unclear. Germline-derived CDR1 and CDR2 are GTSNPN and SVGIG (reference sequence). The CDR3 is made up of 13 amino acids. The V and J ends lost 1 base and 3 bases respectively, with 10 bases between them. The DNA for the CDR3 is TGTGCCTGGAGTGAGTCTTGGCACTACGAGCAGTACTTC. This sequence encodes CAWSESWHYEQYF.

The V and J genes are TRBV9 and TRBJ2-7; D is uncertain. Looked up from germline, CDR1 is SGDLS and CDR2 is YYNGEE. The CDR3 runs to 13 residues. The V and J ends lost 4 bases and 5 bases respectively, with 13 bases between them. The CDR3 here is CASSTLPAHEQYF. CDR3 nucleotides: TGTGCCAGCAGCACCCTTCCGGCCCACGAGCAGTACTTC.

DNA for the CDR3: TGTGCCAGCAGCTTAATAACGCCGGACACTGAAGCTTTCTTT. The encoded protein is CASSLITPDTEAFF. The gene calls are TRBV7-9 and TRBJ1-1; D remains ambiguous. Germline assignment: CDR1 SEHNR and CDR2 FQNEAQ (reference sequence). The CDR3 has 14 residues. Trimming removed 2 bases at V and 3 bases at J, with 10 bases between.

The chain joins TRBV29-1 to TRBJ2-5; tentative D call: TRBD2 (6 bases). Germline CDR1 and CDR2: SQVTM and ANQGSEA. V lost 6 bases, J lost 6 bases, and 23 bases lay in between. The CDR3 is made up of 15 amino acids. CDR3 coding DNA: TGCAGCGTGCACAGAGGGAGGCGCTTGGGGAAGACCCAGTACTTC. This translates into CSVHRGRRLGKTQYF.